One sample yielded the 20 T cell receptor beta chains listed below, sequenced in a study of immune evolution from preneoplasia to lung adenocarcinoma. Sequenced by immunoSEQ multiplex PCR; TCRdb stores in-frame clones only, minus some. The profile shows 12,000 to 15,000 clones, more than 65% of them singletons. Sequencing used FFPE minimally invasive lung adenocarcinoma tissue. These receptor sequences come from a person between 60 and 80 years old with lung adenocarcinoma.

J is TRBJ1-6 and V is TRBV6-4, with D perhaps TRBD1 (5 bases). Germline V gives CDR1 MRHNA, CDR2 SNTAGT. This CDR3 contains 14 residues. Trimming shortened V by 2 bases and J by 7 bases, and 9 bases separated the two germline ends. The chain's CDR3 is CASSDVAGNSPLHF. The CDR3, as DNA: TGTGCCAGCAGTGACGTGGCAGGGAATTCACCCCTCCACTTT.

The chain couples TRBV27 to TRBJ1-2; 9 nucleotides align to TRBD1. V lost 3 bases, J lost 6 bases, and 5 bases stayed unmatched. This CDR3 has 14 residues. Germline V gene data show CDR1 as MNHEY and CDR2 as SMNVEV (reference sequence). The CDR3 DNA follows: TGTGCCAGCAGTTTCCGCGACAGGGGGGATGGCTACACCTTC. It translates to CASSFRDRGDGYTF.

This sequence joins TRBV19 and TRBJ2-2; the match to TRBD2 covers 7 bases. This CDR3 has 16 amino acids. Losses at the gene ends were 7 bases for V and 0 bases for J; bases not matched to a gene: 8. From germline, CDR1 is LNHDA and CDR2 SQIVND (reference sequence). In nucleotides, the CDR3 is TGTGCCAGTATCCCAGAGCGGGGTACGAACACCGGGGAGCTGTTTTTT. Its protein is CASIPERGTNTGELFF. Full variable domain (rest looked up from reference TRBV19 and TRBJ2-2): DGGITQSPKYLFRKEGQNVTLSCEQNLNHDAMYWYRQDPGQGLRLIYYSQIVNDFQKGDIAEGYSVSREKKESFPLTVTSAQKNPTAFYLCASIPERGTNTGELFFGEGSRLTVL.

The rearrangement links TRBV11-2 to TRBJ2-2, with D perhaps assigned TRBD1 or TRBD2 (5 bases each). This CDR3 is 15 amino acids long. V dropped 2 bases and J dropped 3 bases, with 10 bases sitting between them. Germline lookup yields CDR1 SGHAT and CDR2 FQNNGV. The CDR3 loop is CASSLTGLDTGELFF. The CDR3 nucleotides are TGTGCCAGCAGCTTAACGGGGCTGGACACCGGGGAGCTGTTTTTT.

V gene TRBV6-6 combines with J gene TRBJ1-5; 8 bases align to TRBD1. CDR1 and CDR2 from the germline V gene are MNHNY and SVGAGI (reference sequence). V was clipped by 4 bases and J by 4 bases; unmatched bases: 6. The CDR3 length is 15 residues. The CDR3 sequence is CASSSDRAPNQPQHF. The CDR3 bases are TGTGCCAGCAGTTCGGACAGGGCCCCGAATCAGCCCCAGCATTTT.

CDR3 sequence reads: CASSIGRASQYF. CDR3 coding DNA: TGTGCCAGCAGTATCGGCAGGGCTTCTCAGTACTTC. The rearrangement uses TRBV2 and TRBJ2-7, with D tentatively TRBD1 (5 bases). CDR1 and CDR2 (germline): SNHLY, FYNNEI. The CDR3 consists of 12 residues. Trimming shortened V by 5 bases and J by 10 bases, and 15 bases separated the two germline ends.

The chain employs TRBV28 and TRBJ2-1; 12 bases align to TRBD2. The CDR3 has 14 amino acids. CDR1 is MDHEN and CDR2 is SYDVKM in the germline V gene. V gave up 6 bases and J gave up 9 bases; unmatched junction bases: 6. The CDR3 loop is CASRSSGRGPEQFF. CDR3 in DNA: TGTGCCAGCAGATCTAGCGGGAGGGGGCCTGAGCAGTTCTTC.

The chain is built from TRBV5-1 and TRBJ1-2, with D perhaps TRBD1 (6 bases). The CDR3 spans 14 residues. V dropped 0 bases and J dropped 4 bases, with 10 bases sitting between them. Germline CDR1 is SGHRS and CDR2 is YFSETQ. CDR3 in DNA: TGCGCCAGCAGCTTGGAACAGGGTGGCTATGGCTACACCTTC. Amino acid sequence: CASSLEQGGYGYTF.

The chain couples TRBV25-1 to TRBJ2-2; D might be TRBD2 (5 bases). The germline V gene has CDR1 MGHDK and CDR2 SYGVNS. V was trimmed by 2 bases and J by 4 bases, leaving 11 bases between them. The length of the CDR3 is 15 residues. The CDR3 is CASSESGRFTGELFF. CDR3 nucleotides: TGTGCCAGCAGTGAAAGTGGGAGATTCACCGGGGAGCTGTTTTTT.

The genes are TRBV30 and TRBJ2-1; D not resolved. The length of the CDR3 is 12 residues. Per germline, CDR1 GTSNPN and CDR2 SVGIG (reference sequence). V lost 4 bases and J 7 bases, leaving 11 bases between the germline ends. The CDR3 DNA reads as TGTGCCTGGAATCCCCAAGGGAATGAGCAGTTCTTC. Protein: CAWNPQGNEQFF.

This chain joins TRBV30 and TRBJ2-3; the D call may be TRBD1 or TRBD2 (5 bases each). The CDR3 is 16 residues long. From germline, CDR1 is GTSNPN and CDR2 SVGIG (reference sequence). The V and J ends lost 3 bases and 3 bases respectively, with 19 bases between them. Written as DNA, the CDR3 is TGTGCCTGGAGAAGGGAGTCCGGGGCTGGGACAGATACGCAGTATTTT. This sequence encodes CAWRRESGAGTDTQYF. Complete variable domain (other parts from reference TRBV30 and TRBJ2-3): SQTIHQWPATLVQPVGSPLSLECTVEGTSNPNLYWYRQAAGRGLQLLFYSVGIGQISSEVPQNLSASRPQDRQFILSSKKLLLSDSGFYLCAWRRESGAGTDTQYFGPGTRLTVL.

The chain combines TRBV7-8 with TRBJ1-3; TRBD1 is a possible D gene (6 bases). CDR3 length: 15 amino acids. Germline values: CDR1 SGHVS, CDR2 FQNEAQ. The V end lost 7 bases, the J end lost 4 bases, and 17 bases lay between the germline ends. Here the CDR3 DNA reads TGTGCCAGCAATTCGGGGGGGGCGCCCGGAAACACCATATATTTT. Translation gives CASNSGGAPGNTIYF.

The chain has TRBV27 and TRBJ2-3; 9 nucleotides match TRBD2. The junction had 6 bases not matched to a gene; V was cut back by 2 bases and J by 3 bases. This CDR3 comprises 16 residues. Looked up from germline, CDR1 is MNHEY and CDR2 is SMNVEV (reference sequence). The DNA of the CDR3 is TGTGCCAGCAGTTTAACCGGGACTAGCCGGACAGATACGCAGTATTTT. This codes for CASSLTGTSRTDTQYF.

This chain connects TRBV29-1 to TRBJ1-5; the match to TRBD1 covers 10 bases. This CDR3 comprises 13 residues. Germline assignment: CDR1 SQVTM and CDR2 ANQGSEA. Trimming removed 7 bases from V and 4 bases from J; junction bases left unmatched: 4. CDR3 residues: CSAGQGKNQPQHF. The CDR3 nucleotides read TGCAGCGCGGGACAGGGGAAGAATCAGCCCCAGCATTTT.

The chain recombines TRBV6-6 with TRBJ2-2, with D tentatively TRBD1 (6 bases). Trimming shortened V by 4 bases and J by 4 bases, and 16 bases separated the two germline ends. Germline CDR1 and CDR2: MNHNY and SVGAGI (reference sequence). The CDR3 runs to 16 residues. CDR3 bases: TGTGCCAGCAGTTTTCCCCTGACAGGCACCACCGGGGAGCTGTTTTTT. It specifies CASSFPLTGTTGELFF.

The CDR3 DNA follows: TGTGCCAGCAGTTACGGGGGGGGCAATCAGCCCCAGCATTTT. Translation gives CASSYGGGNQPQHF. V usage is TRBV6-5 and J usage is TRBJ1-5; possibly TRBD1 for D (5 bases). Germline CDR1 is MNHEY and CDR2 is SVGAGI. The V and J ends lost 2 bases and 2 bases respectively, with 7 bases between them. The CDR3 contains 14 residues.

The rearrangement links TRBV21-1 to TRBJ2-7; whether TRBD2, the table's D call, matches the DNA was not checked. TRBV21-1 is a pseudogene. The CDR3 is 12 amino acids. Here the CDR3 DNA reads TGTGCCAGCAGCAACGGTACTAGCGACCAGTACTTC. Translating it yields CASSNGTSDQYF.

In this sample, this clone turned up a few times. V and J are TRBV9 and TRBJ2-1; TRBD2 matches at 12 bases. V gave up 0 bases and J gave up 2 bases; unmatched junction bases: 0. Germline assignment: CDR1 SGDLS and CDR2 YYNGEE. This CDR3 spans 16 amino acids. CDR3 nucleotides: TGTGCCAGCAGCGTAGGACTAGCGGGAGCCTACAATGAGCAGTTCTTC. This codes for CASSVGLAGAYNEQFF.

The chain recombines TRBV2 with TRBJ1-5; D gene unclear. This CDR3 region has 15 residues. V was cut by 5 bases and J by 4 bases, with 15 bases left in between. The germline CDR1 and CDR2 sequences are SNHLY and FYNNEI. The CDR3 loop is CASSPMDVGNQPQHF. The CDR3 DNA is TGTGCCAGCAGTCCCATGGACGTGGGAAATCAGCCCCAGCATTTT. Filled out from reference TRBV2 and TRBJ1-5, the complete variable domain reads EPEVTQTPSHQVTQMGQEVILRCVPISNHLYFYWYRQILGQKVEFLVSFYNNEISEKSEIFDDQFSVERPDGSNFTLKIRSTKLEDSAMYFCASSPMDVGNQPQHFGDGTRLSIL.

The chain uses TRBV4-3 and TRBJ2-1; 10 bases match TRBD2. This CDR3 contains 16 residues. The germline V gene has CDR1 LGHNA and CDR2 YSLEER. V trimming: 0 bases; J trimming: 9 bases; junction bases outside the gene matches: 8. CDR3 in amino acids: CASSQDRLAGVSEQFF. CDR3 in DNA: TGCGCCAGCAGCCAAGATCGGCTAGCGGGGGTTAGTGAGCAGTTCTTC.